This is a list of T cell receptor beta chains from one sample in a study of Tregs in tolerant kidney transplant recipients. TCRdb's table, derived via immunoSEQ multiplex PCR, lists solely in-frame clones and lacks some. Seen here are about 90,000 clones, approximately 93% observed once, and the top ten hold around 1.6%. The specimen was CD4+ T cells from blood (PBMCs), collected 12 months after the transplant. All receptors derive from a human patient who received a combined kidney and bone marrow transplant. Some of these T cells may belong to the graft donor. Both conserved end residues are part of each CDR3. D genes are given only for firm matches. Only part of the rows carry a size: once, few, many, or a class if the clone is expanded.

V,J,D,size,DNA,CDR3
TRBV7-2,TRBJ2-5,.,.,TGTGCCAGCAGCTTAGAAACAATGGCCCAGTACTTC,CASSLETMAQYF
TRBV5-1,TRBJ1-1,.,.,TGCGCCAGCAGCTTGGTGGCGGGCACGAACACTGAAGCTTTCTTT,CASSLVAGTNTEAFF
TRBV18,TRBJ1-1,.,.,TGTGCCAGCTCACCCCAGGCGAACACTGAAGCTTTCTTT,CASSPQANTEAFF
TRBV5-6,TRBJ2-5,TRBD1,.,TGTGCCAGCAGCCCCTGGGGGACAGAAGAGACCCAGTACTTC,CASSPWGTEETQYF
TRBV5-1,TRBJ1-2,.,.,TGCGCCAGCAGCTTGGGACCAGGACGGGAGAACTATGGCTACACCTTC,CASSLGPGRENYGYTF
TRBV12-5,TRBJ1-1,.,.,TGTGCTAGTGGTTTGGGTCTGGGGGGCACTGAAGCTTTCTTT,CASGLGLGGTEAFF
TRBV7-8,TRBJ1-2,.,.,TGTGCCAGCAGCGACCCGGGGGGGGCCGGAGGAAATGGCTACACCTTC,CASSDPGGAGGNGYTF
TRBV7-8,TRBJ2-5,.,.,TGTGCCAGCAGCTTAGTTTTGGGGGCCGATCGGGAGACCCAGTACTTC,CASSLVLGADRETQYF
TRBV19,TRBJ1-5,TRBD1,.,TGTGCCAGTAGTCCTGTGTCCGTGACAGGGAGCAATCAGCCCCAGCATTTT,CASSPVSVTGSNQPQHF
TRBV5-6,TRBJ2-1,TRBD2,.,TGTGCCAGCAGCTTGGGGACTAGCGCGACAATCCTCTCCTACAATGAGCAGTTCTTC,CASSLGTSATILSYNEQFF
TRBV7-9,TRBJ2-5,TRBD1,.,TGTGCCAGCAGCTTTCAGGGGGCGAGACAAGAGACCCAGTACTTC,CASSFQGARQETQYF
TRBV5-1,TRBJ1-2,.,.,TGCGCCAGCAGCAAACGGGAGAACTATGGCTACACCTTC,CASSKRENYGYTF
TRBV19,TRBJ2-1,.,.,TGTGCCAGTAGTGCAGGCAGCTCCTACAATGAGCAGTTCTTC,CASSAGSSYNEQFF
TRBV5-1,TRBJ2-3,TRBD1,.,TGCGCCAGCAGCATTTGGACAGGGAATAGCACAGATACGCAGTATTTT,CASSIWTGNSTDTQYF
TRBV11-2,TRBJ2-7,.,.,TGTGCCAGCAGCCGAGGGGGTGGGCTCGACGAGCAGTACTTC,CASSRGGGLDEQYF
TRBV5-4,TRBJ1-6,.,.,TGTGCCAGCAGCTTGGCGGCGGTTCGAGGGTCGAATTCACCCCTCCACTTT,CASSLAAVRGSNSPLHF
TRBV7-9,TRBJ2-1,.,.,TGTGCCAGCAGCTTACAAAGAGGCGAGCAGTTCTTC,CASSLQRGEQFF
TRBV30,TRBJ1-5,.,.,TGTGCCTGGACTCTCGGAGGGGATGGGACCCAGCATTTT,CAWTLGGDGTQHF
TRBV19,TRBJ2-1,TRBD1,.,TGTGCCAGTAGAAGAAGCCGACAGGGTGAGCAGTTCTTC,CASRRSRQGEQFF
TRBV4-2,TRBJ1-4,TRBD1,few,TGTGCCAGCAGCCCCAAGGACAGGGAAAGAGAAAAACTGTTTTTT,CASSPKDREREKLFF
TRBV19,TRBJ1-4,TRBD1,.,TGTGCCAGTAGTACAAGGACAGGGACAACTAATGAAAAACTGTTTTTT,CASSTRTGTTNEKLFF
TRBV11-2,TRBJ1-3,.,.,TGTGCCAGCAGCCAACCCTGGGCGGGAAACACCATATATTTT,CASSQPWAGNTIYF
TRBV7-2,TRBJ2-7,TRBD2,.,TGTGCCAGCAGCGAAGGACTAGCGGGGCCTTACTACGAGCAGTACTTC,CASSEGLAGPYYEQYF
TRBV7-2,TRBJ2-3,TRBD2,.,TGTGCCAGCAGCGGACCGGGACTAGCTTCAGATACGCAGTATTTT,CASSGPGLASDTQYF
TRBV6-1,TRBJ2-7,.,.,TGTGCCAGCAGCCGCTACGAGCAGTACTTC,CASSRYEQYF
TRBV7-2,TRBJ1-2,TRBD1,few,TGTGCCAGCAGCTTCCCGGGACAGGGGATAGGCTACACCTTC,CASSFPGQGIGYTF
TRBV9,TRBJ2-2,TRBD1,.,TGTGCCAGCAGCCTAGGACAGGGGATGGCCACCGGGGAGCTGTTTTTT,CASSLGQGMATGELFF
TRBV10-3,TRBJ1-2,TRBD1,.,TGTGCCATCAGTGGGATACAGGGGGGCTATGGCTACACCTTC,CAISGIQGGYGYTF
TRBV19,TRBJ1-5,TRBD1,.,TGTGCCAGTAGTCCCCGCCGACAGGGGGTTCAGCCCCAGCATTTT,CASSPRRQGVQPQHF
TRBV7-2,TRBJ2-1,TRBD1,.,TGTGCCAGCAGCAACCGGGACAGCAATGAGCAGTTCTTC,CASSNRDSNEQFF
TRBV7-7,TRBJ2-5,TRBD2,.,TGTGCCAGCAGCTTAGGTGGGACTAGCGAAGAGACCCAGTACTTC,CASSLGGTSEETQYF